The next 17 T cell receptor beta chains were all read from a single sample in a study of CD8 T cells in Susac syndrome (dated by TCRdb to about 2019). Library prep was done by the immunoSEQ multiplex PCR assay. RNA was extracted using the RNeasy kit, and about 0.5 to 1 ug of the RNA was reverse transcribed with random hexamers. TCRdb handled the public reads itself, with Q25 trimming in fastp and clone calling in MiXCR, and kept productive beta chains. All rows with the same CDR3 protein become a single entry with the most common DNA and genes. The sample table lists about 200,000 distinct CDR3 sequences, 85% to 95% of them with a count of one. In total, the top ten clones hold approximately 0.1% of the sample. Sequencing was done on a sample of CD4+ T cells from PBMCs. These receptors all stem from a human donor in good health.

J is TRBJ2-2 and V is TRBV29-1; TRBD1 is a possible D gene (6 bases). Trimming took off 7 bases at V and 3 bases at J, with 12 bases between the two ends. Germline-derived CDR1 and CDR2 are SQVTM and ANQGSEA. CDR3 size: 13 residues. The CDR3 is CSAPGQYTGELFF. The CDR3 DNA reads TGCAGCGCCCCCGGACAGTACACCGGGGAGCTGTTTTTT.

V gene TRBV20-1 combines with J gene TRBJ2-3; 9 bases agree with TRBD1. From germline, CDR1 is DFQATT and CDR2 SNEGSKA (reference sequence). The CDR3 extends over 16 amino acids. After removal of 3 bases from V and 2 bases from J, the junction contained 9 bases not matched to a gene. The CDR3 DNA sequence: TGCAGTGCTAGGCCCTTCGACAGGGGGTCCACAGATACGCAGTATTTT. Translation: CSARPFDRGSTDTQYF.

The rearrangement uses TRBV6-2 or TRBV6-3 and TRBJ2-7; D is uncertain. The CDR3 sequence is 12 residues long. Trimming removed 7 bases at V and 9 bases at J, with 16 bases between. Germline CDR1 reads MNHEY; CDR2 reads SVGEGT. Written as DNA, the CDR3 is TGTGCCAGCACTGACGCCCCGTTGGGGCAGTACTTC. Amino acid sequence: CASTDAPLGQYF.

This clonotype has only one observation. The chain is built from TRBV25-1 and TRBJ2-4; D remains ambiguous. The CDR3 runs 14 residues. With 8 bases removed from V and 0 bases from J, the gap between germline ends came to 11 bases. Germline values: CDR1 MGHDK, CDR2 SYGVNS. CDR3 loop: CASFDGLAKNIQYF. In DNA form, the CDR3 reads TGTGCCAGCTTTGACGGGTTAGCCAAAAACATTCAGTACTTC.

In this sample, this clonotype turned up once. V gene TRBV25-1 combines with J gene TRBJ2-7; D ambiguous. This CDR3 has 11 residues. The germline gives CDR1 MGHDK, CDR2 SYGVNS. V lost 3 bases, J lost 7 bases, and 7 bases lay in between. In DNA, the CDR3 is TGTGCCAGCAGTGATTGGCTGGAGCAGTACTTC. As protein: CASSDWLEQYF.

This clonotype was counted between two and nine times. The genes are TRBV27 and TRBJ1-6; no reliable D call. CDR1 is MNHEY, CDR2 SMNVEV, per germline (reference sequence). V lost 7 bases and J lost 0, with 4 bases in between. This CDR3 is 13 amino acids long. The CDR3 here is CASKSSYNSPLHF. The CDR3 bases are TGTGCCAGCAAGAGCTCCTATAATTCACCCCTCCACTTT.

The chain employs TRBV28 and TRBJ2-1, with D possibly being TRBD1 (6 bases). In germline, CDR1 is MDHEN, CDR2 SYDVKM. V was trimmed by 8 bases and J by 5 bases, leaving 10 bases between them. This CDR3 contains 12 residues. CDR3 nucleotides: TGTGCCAGCCGGGACACCCACAATGAGCAGTTCTTC. Translation gives CASRDTHNEQFF.

V gene TRBV5-6 combines with J gene TRBJ2-1; tentative D call: TRBD2 (6 bases). Germline values: CDR1 SGHDT, CDR2 YYEEEE. Trimming pared 4 bases from V and 15 bases from J, leaving 17 bases between. This CDR3 region has 12 residues. This CDR3 is CASSRARESSFF. The CDR3 DNA is TGTGCCAGCAGCCGAGCTCGGGAGAGCTCGTTCTTC.

J is TRBJ1-1 and V is TRBV29-1; perhaps TRBD1 as D (5 bases). The V end was cut by 4 bases, the J end by 3 bases, with 15 bases between. The CDR3 totals 14 residues. The V gene's germline CDR1 is SQVTM and CDR2 ANQGSEA. The CDR3 sequence: CSVVVAGRDTEAFF. DNA for the CDR3: TGCAGCGTTGTCGTGGCAGGGAGGGACACTGAAGCTTTCTTT.

The CDR3 here is CASSYRTSNTGELFF. CDR3 sequence (DNA): TGTGCCAGCAGTTACCGGACATCAAACACCGGGGAGCTGTTTTTT. The rearrangement joins TRBV6-6 to TRBJ2-2; D may be TRBD1 (5 bases). Germline CDR1 is MNHNY and CDR2 is SVGAGI (reference sequence). CDR3 size: 15 residues. Trimming pared 2 bases from V and 2 bases from J, leaving 9 bases between.

V gene TRBV7-2 combines with J gene TRBJ1-5, with D perhaps TRBD1 (5 bases). The CDR3 covers 14 residues. Trimming took off 7 bases at V and 4 bases at J, with 14 bases between the two ends. Germline V gives CDR1 SGHTA, CDR2 FQGNSA. CDR3 region: CASIEEGSNQPQHF. CDR3 bases: TGTGCCAGCATCGAAGAGGGGTCGAATCAGCCCCAGCATTTT. Full variable domain (remainder filled in from reference TRBV7-2 and TRBJ1-5): GAGVSQSPSNKVTEKGKDVELRCDPISGHTALYWYRQSLGQGLEFLIYFQGNSAPDKSGLPSDRFSAERTGGSVSTLTIQRTQQEDSAVYLCASIEEGSNQPQHFGDGTRLSIL.

The chain links TRBV5-1 to TRBJ2-7; 7 positions agree with TRBD1. The CDR3 extends over 15 amino acids. The trim removed 6 bases at V and 3 bases at J, leaving 12 bases unmatched. Looked up from germline, CDR1 is SGHRS and CDR2 is YFSETQ. In DNA, the CDR3 is TGCGCCAGCATCATACACGGGACAGCCTACTACGAGCAGTACTTC. It is translated as CASIIHGTAYYEQYF.

This clonotype has only one observation. The V call is TRBV29-1, the J call TRBJ2-6; D gene unclear. The CDR3 extends over 16 amino acids. The germline gives CDR1 SQVTM, CDR2 ANQGSEA. Trimming removed 4 bases at V and 0 bases at J, with 13 bases between. This CDR3 is CSVAASPSSGANVLTF. The CDR3 region has the DNA TGCAGCGTTGCGGCCAGCCCAAGCTCTGGGGCCAACGTCCTGACTTTC.

V and J are TRBV20-1 and TRBJ2-3; a possible D gene is TRBD1 (6 bases). The CDR3 has 13 residues. The ends were cut back, 6 bases at V and 0 bases at J, with 10 bases in the middle. The germline V gene has CDR1 DFQATT and CDR2 SNEGSKA (reference sequence). The CDR3 sequence: CSATGGSTDTQYF. The CDR3 region has the DNA TGCAGTGCGACAGGAGGCAGCACAGATACGCAGTATTTT.

V gene TRBV28 combines with J gene TRBJ2-3; D not resolved. Germline-derived CDR1 and CDR2 are MDHEN and SYDVKM. Trimming pared 3 bases from V and 1 base from J, leaving 20 bases between. The length of the CDR3 is 18 residues. The CDR3 nucleotides are TGTGCCAGCAGTTTGGGTGGGAAGCGATATGGTGGCACAGATACGCAGTATTTT. Amino acid sequence: CASSLGGKRYGGTDTQYF.

V usage is TRBV14 and J usage is TRBJ2-5; D remains unclear. The CDR3 is 13 residues long. Trimming stripped 1 base from V and 4 bases from J, with 7 bases between. Germline lookup yields CDR1 SGHDN and CDR2 FVKESK. The CDR3 sequence: CASSQVMGETQYF. CDR3 sequence (DNA): TGTGCCAGCAGCCAAGTAATGGGAGAGACCCAGTACTTC.

The rearrangement uses TRBV29-1 and TRBJ2-1, with TRBD1 identical over 10 bases. CDR1 and CDR2 from the germline V gene are SQVTM and ANQGSEA. With 5 bases clipped from V and 7 bases from J, the junction kept 5 bases outside the gene matches. The CDR3 is 13 residues long. CDR3: CSVRQGAGNEQFF. CDR3 nucleotides: TGCAGCGTTAGACAGGGGGCTGGGAATGAGCAGTTCTTC.